The 24 T cell receptor beta chains given below trace back to one sample, sequenced in a study of T cells in Graves' hyperthyroidism and ophthalmopathy. Amplification of TCR beta CDR3 regions used RNA as the template. With the HTBI primer set, the TCR CDR3 went through a first round of RT-PCR. In TCRdb, the multiplex PCR reads were re-called with MiXCR into one record per CDR3 protein. The sample lists about 640,000 distinct CDR3 sequences, around 20% seen once, with more than 30% in the top ten. The material sequenced was blood. The receptors were sampled from a man between 25 and 39 years old with Graves' ophthalmopathy.

The rearrangement links TRBV7-9 to TRBJ1-1; no firm D call. The CDR3 has 13 residues. Germline V gives CDR1 SEHNR, CDR2 FQNEAQ (reference sequence). Trimming shortened V by 5 bases and J by 5 bases, and 12 bases separated the two germline ends. In DNA, the CDR3 is TGTGCCAGCAGCATCGACGTACGGACTGAAGCTTTCTTT. Residues: CASSIDVRTEAFF.

The sample holds a few counts of this clonotype. The J gene is TRBJ2-5, the V gene TRBV7-6, with D maybe TRBD2 (7 bases). V lost 4 bases and J 4 bases, leaving 22 bases between the germline ends. Germline V gene data show CDR1 as SGHVS and CDR2 as FNYEAQ. This CDR3 contains 17 residues. The CDR3 sequence is CASSSGPRGGGRETQYF. The CDR3 DNA reads TGTGCCAGCAGCTCCGGCCCGAGGGGGGGGGGCCGAGAGACCCAGTACTTC.

The table lists this clonotype with a few counts. This sequence joins TRBV6-5 and TRBJ2-7, with 8 bases identical to TRBD2. Germline V CDR1 and CDR2: MNHEY, SVGAGI. V lost 2 bases and J lost 5; bases outside the gene matches: 5. The CDR3 loop spans 14 amino acids. The CDR3 DNA is TGTGCCAGCAGTTACAGGTTCGGGGGGGACGAGCAGTACTTC. Translation gives CASSYRFGGDEQYF.

The CDR3 nucleotides are TGTGCCACAAGTCCCGATTCGGGCTCCTACAATGAGCAGTTCTTC. It translates to CATSPDSGSYNEQFF. This sequence joins TRBV27 and TRBJ2-1; unclear D gene. This CDR3 contains 15 residues. The V gene lost 10 bases and the J gene lost 0 bases, with 16 bases spanning the gap. The germline V gene encodes CDR1 MNHEY and CDR2 SMNVEV (reference sequence).

The genes are TRBV6-5 and TRBJ2-3, with TRBD2 matching 8 bases. The CDR3 sequence is 15 residues long. Germline V lookup: CDR1 MNHEY, CDR2 SVGAGI. Trimming took 2 bases from V and 1 from J; bases not matched to a gene: 2. The CDR3, as DNA: TGTGCCAGCAGTTACGGACTAGCAGGCACAGATACGCAGTATTTT. This gives the protein CASSYGLAGTDTQYF.

This clonotype was seen many times. The CDR3 DNA reads TGTGCCAGCAGCCCCCTCTGGGGAACGAACACCGGGGAGCTGTTTTTT. Translation: CASSPLWGTNTGELFF. The gene calls are TRBV11-2 and TRBJ2-2; D is ambiguous. The germline V gene has CDR1 SGHAT and CDR2 FQNNGV. CDR3 length: 16 residues. Trimming cost V 5 bases and J 0 bases, with 13 bases left between them.

The rearrangement uses TRBV14 and TRBJ2-2, with a weak D call TRBD1 (6 bases). The CDR3 runs 16 residues. The V and J ends lost 3 bases and 3 bases respectively, with 14 bases between them. Looked up from germline, CDR1 is SGHDN and CDR2 is FVKESK. CDR3 DNA sequence: TGTGCCAGCAGCCATACAGGGTATCGTGACACCGGGGAGCTGTTTTTT. The encoded protein is CASSHTGYRDTGELFF.

The CDR3 DNA reads as TGTGCCACCTCCCCGGAGGCTGGACAGCCCCAGCATTTT. Translated: CATSPEAGQPQHF. The rearrangement joins TRBV27 to TRBJ1-5; D ambiguous. The germline gives CDR1 MNHEY, CDR2 SMNVEV (reference sequence). This CDR3 contains 13 residues. V was trimmed by 10 bases and J by 7 bases, leaving 17 bases between them.

The V call is TRBV12-3 or TRBV12-4, the J call TRBJ2-2; 8 positions agree with TRBD2. V shed 6 bases and J 6 bases; nucleotides not matched to a gene: 9. The length of the CDR3 is 15 residues. As DNA, the CDR3 is TGTGCCAGCAGGGGACTAGAGGGTGGCTCCGGGGAGCTGTTTTTT. Translating gives CASRGLEGGSGELFF.

On this clonotype: This may come from a read error, since a much larger clone is one base off. The rearrangement uses TRBV11-1 and TRBJ1-2; D remains ambiguous. This CDR3 is built from 13 residues. Germline loops: CDR1 SGHAT, CDR2 FQDESV (reference sequence). The V end was cut by 4 bases, the J end by 9 bases, with 15 bases between. In DNA, the CDR3 is TGTGCCAGCAGCTCGGGCAGAGATGGTTGCTACACCTTC. Its protein product is CASSSGRDGCYTF.

This clonotype was counted only a few times. This sequence joins TRBV7-3 and TRBJ2-1; D is unclear. The CDR3 is 13 residues long. The germline gives CDR1 SGHTA, CDR2 FQGTGA. V lost 0 bases and J 10 bases, leaving 10 bases between the germline ends. CDR3 nucleotide sequence: TGTGCCAGCAGCTTAACATTGGGTAGGGAGCAGTTCTTC. It is translated as CASSLTLGREQFF.

This clonotype turned up a few times. The chain uses TRBV19 and TRBJ1-2; D ambiguous. The CDR3 runs to 13 residues. Germline V gene lookup returns CDR1 LNHDA and CDR2 SQIVND (reference sequence). With 2 bases removed from V and 2 bases from J, the gap between germline ends came to 6 bases. In DNA, the CDR3 is TGTGCCAGTAGTATAAAGGACAACTATGGCTACACCTTC. It is translated as CASSIKDNYGYTF.

The chain is built from TRBV5-1 and TRBJ1-1; the match to TRBD1 covers 8 bases. The CDR3 runs 17 residues. After removal of 2 bases from V and 1 base from J, the junction contained 10 bases not matched to a gene. CDR1 and CDR2 from the germline V gene are SGHRS and YFSETQ. CDR3 protein: CASSFRAGGDSNTEAFF. The CDR3 DNA reads as TGCGCCAGCAGCTTTAGGGCAGGGGGCGATTCGAACACTGAAGCTTTCTTT.

This clonotype was observed a few times. The rearrangement links TRBV9 to TRBJ2-7; 7 bases line up with TRBD2. The CDR3 covers 15 residues. J lost 0 bases, V lost 3 bases, and 6 bases had no gene match. Germline V gives CDR1 SGDLS, CDR2 YYNGEE. CDR3 in amino acids: CASSASGTSSYEQYF. CDR3 nucleotides: TGTGCCAGCAGCGCAAGCGGGACCAGCTCCTACGAGCAGTACTTC.

This chain links TRBV9 with TRBJ1-4; D is unclear. V was trimmed by 0 bases and J by 5 bases, leaving 11 bases between them. CDR1 is SGDLS, CDR2 YYNGEE, per germline. CDR3 size: 15 residues. The CDR3 protein is CASSVGGSNNEKLFF. DNA of the CDR3: TGTGCCAGCAGCGTAGGTGGCAGCAACAATGAAAAACTGTTTTTT.

This chain uses TRBV5-6 with TRBJ2-1; 8 nucleotides match TRBD1. Germline CDR1 is SGHDT and CDR2 is YYEEEE. The CDR3 length is 13 residues. V trimming: 4 bases; J trimming: 8 bases; junction bases outside the gene matches: 5. CDR3 in amino acids: CASSPTGVDEQFF. The CDR3 DNA reads TGTGCCAGCAGCCCGACAGGGGTCGATGAGCAGTTCTTC. Full variable domain (rest looked up from reference TRBV5-6 and TRBJ2-1): DAGVTQSPTHLIKTRGQQVTLRCSPKSGHDTVSWYQQALGQGPQFIFQYYEEEERQRGNFPDRFSGHQFPNYSSELNVNALLLGDSALYLCASSPTGVDEQFFGPGTRLTVL.

There are many counts of this clonotype. This chain joins TRBV7-3 and TRBJ2-3, with 7 nucleotides matching TRBD2. This CDR3 is 15 amino acids long. Unmatched junction bases numbered 10, after V lost 5 bases and J lost 5 bases. Per germline, CDR1 SGHTA and CDR2 FQGTGA. The CDR3 DNA sequence: TGTGCCAGCAGCACCGGGACTACCCGGTTAGATACGCAGTATTTT. Protein: CASSTGTTRLDTQYF.

This sequence joins TRBV5-8 and TRBJ2-2; 7 nucleotides align to TRBD2. Per the germline V gene, CDR1 is SGHTS and CDR2 is YDEGEE. J lost 6 bases, V lost 0 bases, and 14 bases had no gene match. This CDR3 region has 18 residues. Written as DNA, the CDR3 is TGTGCCAGCAGCTTGGCGGGGTTGGTCAGCGGGAATGCCGGGGAGCTGTTTTTT. This codes for CASSLAGLVSGNAGELFF.

The chain combines TRBV30 with TRBJ2-1; the match to TRBD2 covers 11 bases. CDR1 is GTSNPN, CDR2 SVGIG, per germline (reference sequence). With V trimmed by 3 bases and J by 5 bases, 0 bases remained unmatched. CDR3 length equals 13 residues. This CDR3 reads CAWRLAGDNEQFF. The CDR3, as DNA: TGTGCCTGGAGACTAGCGGGGGACAATGAGCAGTTCTTC.

This clonotype occurred a few times. The chain couples TRBV29-1 to TRBJ2-1, with 8 bases identical to TRBD2. The trim removed 3 bases at V and 6 bases at J, leaving 13 bases unmatched. The germline V gene has CDR1 SQVTM and CDR2 ANQGSEA. CDR3 size: 16 residues. This CDR3 reads CSVEAAGNGGGNEQFF. The CDR3 DNA sequence: TGCAGCGTTGAGGCGGCAGGCAACGGGGGGGGCAATGAGCAGTTCTTC.

The chain joins TRBV30 to TRBJ2-7; possibly TRBD1 for D (6 bases). CDR3 length: 12 residues. Germline-derived CDR1 and CDR2 are GTSNPN and SVGIG (reference sequence). Trimming took off 7 bases at V and 0 bases at J, with 10 bases between the two ends. This chain's CDR3 is CAYLGGSYEQYF. For the CDR3, the DNA is TGTGCCTATTTAGGGGGCTCCTACGAGCAGTACTTC.

This clonotype was seen more than once but under ten times. The chain employs TRBV28 and TRBJ1-1; 8 bases are shared with TRBD1. CDR1 is MDHEN, CDR2 SYDVKM, per germline. The V gene end was trimmed by 10 bases and the J gene end by 0 bases; junction bases not matched to a gene: 7. The CDR3 contains 14 residues. In DNA form, the CDR3 reads TGTGCCACCTACAGGGGGACTATGAACACTGAAGCTTTCTTT. This gives the protein CATYRGTMNTEAFF.

This chain joins TRBV20-1 and TRBJ2-5; TRBD2 matches 13 bases. The CDR3 spans 17 residues. The V gene's germline CDR1 is DFQATT and CDR2 SNEGSKA (reference sequence). The V gene end was trimmed by 0 bases and the J gene end by 2 bases; junction bases not matched to a gene: 6. CDR3 sequence reads: CSARDPRLAGGQETQYF. The CDR3 nucleotides are TGCAGTGCTAGAGATCCCCGACTAGCGGGAGGACAAGAGACCCAGTACTTC.

This chain connects TRBV7-3 to TRBJ1-1; unclear D gene. The CDR3 extends over 13 amino acids. Trimming left V 0 bases short and J 4 bases short, with 6 bases between. The V gene's germline CDR1 is SGHTA and CDR2 FQGTGA. CDR3 DNA sequence: TGTGCCAGCAGCTTAACCATGAGCACTGAAGCTTTCTTT. Its protein is CASSLTMSTEAFF.